These 8 T cell receptor beta chains were sequenced from one sample in a study of T cells in Graves' hyperthyroidism and ophthalmopathy. The source material, RNA transcripts, was used to amplify TCR beta CDR3 regions. A first-round RT-PCR of the TCR CDR3 used the HTBI primer set. TCRdb re-derived calls from the multiplex PCR reads in MiXCR, one entry per CDR3 protein. This sample yields a few hundred thousand distinct CDR3 sequences, of which more than 12% are seen a single time; 32% belongs to the top ten. Sequencing was done on a sample of blood. The receptors stem from a woman between 25 and 40 years old with Graves' hyperthyroidism.

V is TRBV27 and J is TRBJ2-2, with 9 bases identical to TRBD2. The CDR3 runs 15 residues. Germline CDR1 is MNHEY and CDR2 is SMNVEV (reference sequence). Trimming removed 0 bases from V and 6 bases from J; junction bases left unmatched: 2. CDR3 sequence: CASSLSTSGPGELFF. CDR3 coding DNA: TGTGCCAGCAGTTTATCGACTAGCGGTCCCGGGGAGCTGTTTTTT.

V usage is TRBV19 and J usage is TRBJ2-7; 7 bases fit TRBD1. Germline V gives CDR1 LNHDA, CDR2 SQIVND (reference sequence). The CDR3 length is 14 residues. V shed 3 bases and J 0 bases; nucleotides not matched to a gene: 2. The CDR3 sequence is CASSMGQYSYEQYF. DNA for the CDR3: TGTGCCAGTAGTATGGGACAGTACTCCTACGAGCAGTACTTC.

This clonotype was recorded a few times. The CDR3 loop is CASSSPHSGSIVGNTIYF. CDR3 nucleotide sequence: TGTGCCAGCAGCTCGCCTCATAGTGGTTCCATAGTGGGAAACACCATATATTTT. The chain links TRBV11-2 to TRBJ1-3; no firm D call. The CDR3 sequence is 18 residues long. Germline-derived CDR1 and CDR2 are SGHAT and FQNNGV. Trimming removed 4 bases at V and 4 bases at J, with 23 bases between.

This clonotype has at least ten counts. The chain couples TRBV20-1 to TRBJ2-7; D ambiguous. The germline CDR1 and CDR2 sequences are DFQATT and SNEGSKA (reference sequence). The CDR3 is made up of 14 amino acids. The CDR3 reads CVPFSAPYSYEQYF. CDR3 DNA sequence: TGCGTACCCTTTTCCGCGCCGTACTCCTACGAGCAGTACTTC.

On this clonotype: This may be a read error: a much more frequent sequence differs by one nucleotide. The chain is built from TRBV24-1 and TRBJ2-2; D is possibly TRBD1 or TRBD2 (5 bases each). The CDR3 sequence is 15 residues long. The germline gives CDR1 KGHDR, CDR2 SFDVKD. The CDR3 loop is CATSDSNRNTGEPFF. CDR3 bases: TGTGCCACCAGTGATTCCAACAGGAACACCGGGGAGCCGTTTTTT.

This clonotype was found a few times. At one end, the junction sequence differs from germline, possibly due to a read error. The gene calls are TRBV12-3 or TRBV12-4 and TRBJ2-5, with D perhaps TRBD1 (6 bases). The CDR3 length is 15 residues. CDR3 in amino acids: CASSSPTGFQESQYF. The CDR3 nucleotides read TGTGCCAGCAGTTCCCCTACAGGGTTCCAAGAGTCCCAGTACTTC.

Many counts were recorded for this clonotype. The CDR3 reads CATSDTSTGGGETQYF. CDR3 coding DNA: TGTGCCACCAGTGACACATCGACAGGGGGCGGAGAGACCCAGTACTTC. The V and J genes are TRBV24-1 and TRBJ2-5; 10 bases fit TRBD1. CDR3 length: 16 residues. Germline CDR1 is KGHDR and CDR2 is SFDVKD. Losses at the gene ends were 4 bases for V and 4 bases for J; bases not matched to a gene: 8.

This clonotype has only a few counts. A much more abundant neighbour one base away suggests this may be a read error. This sequence joins TRBV30 and TRBJ2-2; the match to TRBD2 covers 12 bases. This CDR3 region has 15 residues. The germline CDR1 and CDR2 sequences are GTSNPN and SVGIG (reference sequence). CDR3 amino acids: CAWSLAGGNTGELSF. The CDR3 coding sequence is TGTGCCTGGAGTCTAGCGGGAGGGAACACCGGGGAGCTGTCTTTT. Full variable domain (remainder filled in from reference TRBV30 and TRBJ2-2): SQTIHQWPATLVQPVGSPLSLECTVEGTSNPNLYWYRQAAGRGLQLLFYSVGIGQISSEVPQNLSASRPQDRQFILSSKKLLLSDSGFYLCAWSLAGGNTGELSFGEGSRLTVL.